This entry lists 22 T cell receptor beta chains sequenced from one sample in a study of blood T cell repertoires in COVID-19. Assay used: immunoSEQ multiplex PCR; TCRdb lists only in-frame clones, some missing. The data contain around 360,000 clones, about 90% of them seen just once; the ten biggest clones take up about 3%. The sample consisted of PBMCs or T cells enriched from blood (not recorded which). These receptors all come from a woman under 40 who had recovered from COVID-19.

The chain joins TRBV11-2 to TRBJ2-7; tentative D call: TRBD1 (6 bases). Germline CDR1 and CDR2: SGHAT and FQNNGV. The CDR3 covers 14 residues. Trimming removed 4 bases from V and 0 bases from J, with 10 bases in between. Here the CDR3 DNA reads TGTGCCAGCAGCTACAGGGTATCCTCCTACGAGCAGTACTTC. Translation: CASSYRVSSYEQYF.

V and J are TRBV2 and TRBJ2-7; unclear D gene. Germline V lookup: CDR1 SNHLY, CDR2 FYNNEI. CDR3 length: 14 residues. Trimming took off 4 bases at V and 6 bases at J, with 16 bases between the two ends. The CDR3 region has the DNA TGTGCCAGCAGTGGCCCTAGTAGAGGTGGCGAGCAGTACTTC. Translation gives CASSGPSRGGEQYF.

The V and J genes are TRBV5-1 and TRBJ2-5; 9 bases fit TRBD2. J was trimmed by 4 bases and V by 3 bases; bases with no gene match: 7. Germline CDR1 reads SGHRS; CDR2 reads YFSETQ. The CDR3 is made up of 15 amino acids. The CDR3 DNA follows: TGCGCCAGCAGCTCAACCGGGACTAGCTTAGAGACCCAGTACTTC. Translated, it gives CASSSTGTSLETQYF.

The chain couples TRBV11-2 to TRBJ2-7, with unresolved D. Germline CDR1 is SGHAT and CDR2 is FQNNGV. V lost 0 bases, J lost 3 bases, and 12 bases lay in between. This CDR3 has 15 amino acids. The CDR3 protein is CASSLELVALYEQYF. For the CDR3, the DNA is TGTGCCAGCAGCTTAGAATTGGTAGCTCTCTACGAGCAGTACTTC.

The genes are TRBV21-1 and TRBJ1-5; the DNA was not used to check the table's D call, TRBD1. TRBV21-1 is classified as a pseudogene. The CDR3 is 18 amino acids. The CDR3 spells CASSNRDRVPRSNQPQHF. The CDR3 DNA sequence: TGTGCCAGCAGCAACCGGGACAGGGTCCCCCGTAGCAATCAGCCCCAGCATTTT.

The chain recombines TRBV4-2 with TRBJ2-7; TRBD1 matches at 7 bases. Germline V gene lookup returns CDR1 LGHNA and CDR2 YNFKEQ. This CDR3 is built from 13 residues. J lost 7 bases, V lost 4 bases, and 7 bases had no gene match. CDR3 in amino acids: CASSPLDRQEQYF. The CDR3 region has the DNA TGTGCCAGCAGCCCTTTGGACAGGCAAGAGCAGTACTTC.

The chain is built from TRBV5-1 and TRBJ1-2, with a weak D call TRBD1 (5 bases). Deletions cut 5 bases from V and 2 bases from J, with 10 bases between. This CDR3 has 13 residues. Germline V gene data show CDR1 as SGHRS and CDR2 as YFSETQ. The CDR3 sequence: CASSAGVNYGYTF. CDR3 DNA: TGCGCCAGCAGTGCGGGGGTCAACTATGGCTACACCTTC.

V gene TRBV2 combines with J gene TRBJ2-1; 7 nucleotides match TRBD2. V shed 1 base, J shed 1 base, and the junction held 4 bases outside the gene matches. The germline CDR1 and CDR2 sequences are SNHLY and FYNNEI. The CDR3 has 16 amino acids. The CDR3 sequence: CASSEVASGSYNEQFF. The CDR3 DNA follows: TGTGCCAGCAGTGAAGTCGCTAGCGGTTCCTACAATGAGCAGTTCTTC.

This chain links TRBV3-1 (or the pseudogene TRBV3-2) with TRBJ2-1, with 15 bases aligning to TRBD2. CDR3 length: 17 amino acids. With V trimmed by 4 bases and J by 8 bases, 9 bases remained unmatched. CDR1 LGHDT and CDR2 YNNKEL come from the germline V gene (reference sequence). The CDR3 is CASSPGLAGGPVDEQFF. CDR3 in DNA: TGTGCCAGCAGCCCAGGACTAGCGGGGGGGCCTGTAGATGAGCAGTTCTTC.

The V and J genes are TRBV7-3 and TRBJ2-3; D is possibly TRBD2 (6 bases). V gave up 3 bases and J gave up 5 bases, with 9 bases separating them. Germline CDR1 SGHTA, CDR2 FQGTGA. The CDR3 has 13 residues. CDR3 DNA: TGTGCCAGCAGCTTGGGGACTCGAGATACGCAGTATTTT. Translation: CASSLGTRDTQYF.

The V call is TRBV6-2 or TRBV6-3, the J call TRBJ1-1; D gene unclear. With 5 bases removed from V and 1 base from J, the gap between germline ends came to 17 bases. Per the germline V gene, CDR1 is MNHEY and CDR2 is SVGEGT. The CDR3 is 16 amino acids. CDR3 amino acids: CASSPEKGRENTEAFF. In nucleotides, the CDR3 is TGTGCCAGCAGTCCGGAGAAGGGTCGGGAGAACACTGAAGCTTTCTTT.

The chain employs TRBV14 and TRBJ2-2; perhaps TRBD1 as D (6 bases). V was cut by 4 bases and J by 2 bases, with 14 bases left in between. CDR1 is SGHDN and CDR2 is FVKESK in the germline V gene. The CDR3 length is 16 residues. The CDR3 sequence: CASSLPTGINTGELFF. For the CDR3, the DNA is TGTGCCAGCAGCCTTCCGACAGGAATCAACACCGGGGAGCTGTTTTTT.

Here the CDR3 DNA reads TGTGCCAGCAGCTTGGCGGCTGGACAGGGAGGCTACGAGCAGTACTTC. This translates into CASSLAAGQGGYEQYF. The chain has TRBV5-4 and TRBJ2-7, with 8 positions matching TRBD1. CDR1 and CDR2 (germline): SGHNT, YYREEE (reference sequence). With V trimmed by 0 bases and J by 3 bases, 8 bases remained unmatched. This CDR3 spans 16 amino acids.

V and J are TRBV14 and TRBJ1-3; TRBD1 might be the D (6 bases). Germline V gene sequence: CDR1 SGHDN, CDR2 FVKESK. Trimming stripped 8 bases from V and 3 bases from J, with 11 bases between. This CDR3 spans 13 amino acids. CDR3: CASAGQNGNTIYF. In DNA form, the CDR3 reads TGTGCCAGCGCCGGACAGAATGGAAACACCATATATTTT.

The chain carries TRBV3-1 (or the pseudogene TRBV3-2) and TRBJ1-2; D possibly corresponds to TRBD1 (5 bases). Germline loops: CDR1 LGHDT, CDR2 YNNKEL (reference sequence). Trimming stripped 6 bases from V and 4 bases from J, with 15 bases between. CDR3 length: 14 amino acids. CDR3 protein: CASSKGLRIYGYTF. The CDR3 bases are TGTGCCAGCAGTAAGGGGTTGAGAATCTATGGCTACACCTTC.

This chain links TRBV19 with TRBJ1-2; maybe TRBD1 (6 bases). Per germline, CDR1 LNHDA and CDR2 SQIVND (reference sequence). V lost 5 bases and J 4 bases, leaving 14 bases between the germline ends. The CDR3 extends over 14 amino acids. The CDR3: CASSGAGAAYGYTF. Written as DNA, the CDR3 is TGTGCCAGTAGTGGGGCAGGGGCGGCCTATGGCTACACCTTC.

This rearrangement joins TRBV6-5 to TRBJ2-7; a possible D gene is TRBD1 (6 bases). The CDR3 totals 11 residues. Per germline, CDR1 MNHEY and CDR2 SVGAGI. The chain's CDR3 is CATGSPYEQYF. The DNA of the CDR3 is TGTGCGACAGGTAGCCCCTACGAGCAGTACTTC.

The chain links TRBV27 to TRBJ1-1, with D tentatively TRBD1 (6 bases). The V and J ends lost 7 bases and 0 bases respectively, with 15 bases between them. Germline CDR1 MNHEY, CDR2 SMNVEV (reference sequence). The CDR3 is made up of 15 amino acids. This CDR3 reads CASTPSRGLNTEAFF. The CDR3, as DNA: TGTGCCAGCACCCCGTCGAGGGGGTTGAACACTGAAGCTTTCTTT.

J is TRBJ1-1 and V is TRBV5-1; D unclear. The CDR3 sequence is 13 residues long. V was shortened by 1 base and J by 11 bases, with 15 bases between the two germline ends. In germline, CDR1 is SGHRS, CDR2 YFSETQ. CDR3 bases: TGCGCCAGCAGCTTGATCCCCGGGTCTGTCGCTTTCTTT. This sequence encodes CASSLIPGSVAFF.

DNA of the CDR3: TGTGCCTGGAGTGTCCGACAGGGCCTTGGCTACACCTTC. This encodes CAWSVRQGLGYTF. This sequence joins TRBV30 and TRBJ1-2; 7 nucleotides align to TRBD1. The germline CDR1 and CDR2 sequences are GTSNPN and SVGIG (reference sequence). This CDR3 contains 13 residues. Trimming cost V 0 bases and J 7 bases; bases outside gene matches: 5.

The chain carries TRBV2 and TRBJ2-2; TRBD1 is a possible D gene (5 bases). Germline CDR1 SNHLY, CDR2 FYNNEI. The CDR3 consists of 15 residues. Trimming shortened V by 3 bases and J by 4 bases, and 12 bases separated the two germline ends. In DNA, the CDR3 is TGTGCCAGCAGTGAGGGCAGGGCTTCCACCGGGGAGCTGTTTTTT. Protein sequence: CASSEGRASTGELFF.

This chain joins TRBV18 and TRBJ2-7; D possibly corresponds to TRBD2 (6 bases). The CDR3 is 13 residues long. Between the trimmed V and J ends, which lost 3 bases and 7 bases, there was a span of 13 bases. Germline values: CDR1 KGHSH, CDR2 LQKENI. CDR3 residues: CASSPGLHGEQYF. The DNA of the CDR3 is TGTGCCAGCTCACCGGGACTCCACGGGGAGCAGTACTTC.